This is a list of T cell receptor beta chains from one sample in a study of blood T cell repertoires in COVID-19. TCRdb's copy holds only in-frame clones and misses some; the assay was immunoSEQ multiplex PCR. The sample lists hundreds of thousands of clones, roughly 76% occurring once. The sample was peripheral blood. These TCRs come from a woman aged 80 or older with COVID-19, enrolled during active disease. CDR3s include the opening cysteine and the closing phenylalanine or tryptophan. The D gene is left open where the match is weak. The size entry is marked missing in some rows and otherwise reads once, few, many or a size class.

d_gene: TRBD1; v_gene: TRBV5-1; j_gene: TRBJ1-6; abundance: .; CDR3aa: CASSRSASGTGFSYNSPLHF; CDR3nt: TGCGCCAGCAGCCGTTCGGCCTCTGGGACAGGCTTCTCCTATAATTCACCCCTCCACTTT
d_gene: .; v_gene: TRBV6-2/TRBV6-3; j_gene: TRBJ2-7; abundance: .; CDR3aa: CASSYERGRGYEQYF; CDR3nt: TGTGCCAGCAGTTACGAAAGAGGACGGGGCTACGAGCAGTACTTC
d_gene: TRBD1; v_gene: TRBV29-1; j_gene: TRBJ2-7; abundance: once; CDR3aa: CSVRTGPYEQYF; CDR3nt: TGCAGCGTTCGGACAGGCCCCTACGAGCAGTACTTC
d_gene: TRBD1; v_gene: TRBV18; j_gene: TRBJ2-2; abundance: .; CDR3aa: CASSLGQGSTGELFF; CDR3nt: TGTGCCAGCTCACTAGGACAGGGAAGTACCGGGGAGCTGTTTTTT
d_gene: .; v_gene: TRBV2; j_gene: TRBJ1-2; abundance: .; CDR3aa: CASSVPRGANYGYTF; CDR3nt: TGTGCCAGCAGTGTCCCCAGGGGAGCTAACTATGGCTACACCTTC
d_gene: TRBD2; v_gene: TRBV4-2; j_gene: TRBJ2-1; abundance: .; CDR3aa: CASSQDLASGGNEQFF; CDR3nt: TGTGCCAGCAGCCAAGATTTGGCTAGCGGGGGCAATGAGCAGTTCTTC
d_gene: .; v_gene: TRBV19; j_gene: TRBJ1-2; abundance: .; CDR3aa: CASSSPTANYGYTF; CDR3nt: TGTGCCAGTAGTTCGCCGACAGCTAACTATGGCTACACCTTC
d_gene: .; v_gene: TRBV10-3; j_gene: TRBJ2-1; abundance: .; CDR3aa: CAISESVEGEQFF; CDR3nt: TGTGCCATCAGTGAGTCTGTTGAGGGTGAGCAGTTCTTC
d_gene: TRBD1; v_gene: TRBV27; j_gene: TRBJ1-5; abundance: once; CDR3aa: CASRRTGGNQPQHF; CDR3nt: TGTGCCAGCCGGCGGACAGGGGGCAATCAGCCCCAGCATTTT
d_gene: .; v_gene: TRBV18; j_gene: TRBJ2-7; abundance: .; CDR3aa: CASSPPTGQSYEQYF; CDR3nt: TGTGCCAGCTCACCACCAACAGGGCAATCCTACGAGCAGTACTTC
d_gene: TRBD1; v_gene: TRBV13; j_gene: TRBJ2-7; abundance: .; CDR3aa: CASSLTGGLYEQYF; CDR3nt: TGTGCCAGCAGCTTAACAGGGGGGTTGTACGAGCAGTACTTC
d_gene: TRBD2; v_gene: TRBV5-1; j_gene: TRBJ2-3; abundance: .; CDR3aa: CASTSHATSGTDTQYF; CDR3nt: TGCGCCAGCACGTCCCATGCGACTAGCGGCACAGATACGCAGTATTTT
d_gene: TRBD1; v_gene: TRBV6-5; j_gene: TRBJ2-7; abundance: .; CDR3aa: CASSPGTAYYEQYF; CDR3nt: TGTGCCAGCAGTCCCGGGACAGCATACTACGAGCAGTACTTC
d_gene: .; v_gene: TRBV5-1; j_gene: TRBJ2-7; abundance: .; CDR3aa: CASSLDRFDEQYF; CDR3nt: TGCGCCAGCAGCTTGGACAGGTTCGACGAGCAGTACTTC
d_gene: TRBD1; v_gene: TRBV7-9; j_gene: TRBJ1-1; abundance: .; CDR3aa: CASSAQGAGNTEAFF; CDR3nt: TGTGCCAGCAGCGCACAGGGGGCAGGTAACACTGAAGCTTTCTTT
d_gene: .; v_gene: TRBV19; j_gene: TRBJ1-5; abundance: .; CDR3aa: CASSAGLDQPQHF; CDR3nt: TGTGCCAGTAGTGCCGGACTTGATCAGCCCCAGCATTTT
d_gene: .; v_gene: TRBV20-1; j_gene: TRBJ1-1; abundance: few; CDR3aa: CSAHQVPFF; CDR3nt: TGCAGTGCCCACCAGGTACCCTTCTTT
d_gene: TRBD2; v_gene: TRBV28; j_gene: TRBJ2-7; abundance: .; CDR3aa: CASSSGGDYEQYF; CDR3nt: TGTGCCAGCAGTTCCGGGGGGGACTACGAGCAGTACTTC
d_gene: .; v_gene: TRBV28; j_gene: TRBJ1-1; abundance: .; CDR3aa: CASSGVMAEAFF; CDR3nt: TGTGCCAGCAGTGGAGTTATGGCTGAAGCTTTCTTT
d_gene: TRBD1; v_gene: TRBV9; j_gene: TRBJ1-2; abundance: few; CDR3aa: CASSVGQGVVGYTF; CDR3nt: TGTGCCAGCAGCGTAGGACAGGGAGTAGTTGGCTACACCTTC
d_gene: .; v_gene: TRBV27; j_gene: TRBJ1-5; abundance: .; CDR3aa: CASSLVEGGNQPQHF; CDR3nt: TGTGCCAGCTCTCTTGTAGAGGGGGGCAATCAGCCCCAGCATTTT